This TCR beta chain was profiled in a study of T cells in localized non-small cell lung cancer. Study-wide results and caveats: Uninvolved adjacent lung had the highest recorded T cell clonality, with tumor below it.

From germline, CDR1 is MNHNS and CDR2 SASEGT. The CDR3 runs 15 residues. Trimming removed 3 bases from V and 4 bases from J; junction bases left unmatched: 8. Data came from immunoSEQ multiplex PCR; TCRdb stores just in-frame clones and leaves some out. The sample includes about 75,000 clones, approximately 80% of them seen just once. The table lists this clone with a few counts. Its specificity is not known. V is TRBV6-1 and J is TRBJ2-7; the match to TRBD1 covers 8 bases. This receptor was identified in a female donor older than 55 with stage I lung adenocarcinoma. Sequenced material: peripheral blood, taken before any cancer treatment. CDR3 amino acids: CASSDPGQGWYEQYF. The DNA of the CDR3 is TGTGCCAGCAGTGATCCTGGACAGGGTTGGTACGAGCAGTACTTC.